These 26 T cell receptor beta chains were sequenced from one sample in a study of technical replicates of blood from a handful of donors. Using immunoSEQ multiplex PCR, the repertoire was profiled, and TCRdb retains in-frame clones only, with some absent. This repertoire shows under 95,000 clones, 91% found once; its top ten account for 0.35% to 0.4%. Sequencing was performed on T cells isolated from PBMCs. The origin of the receptors is a human donor in good health. Some clones in this sample may be carry-over from other donors' samples.

V and J are TRBV7-9 and TRBJ2-7, with D perhaps TRBD1 (6 bases). Germline CDR1 and CDR2: SEHNR and FQNEAQ (reference sequence). The CDR3 is made up of 15 amino acids. The V end lost 1 base, the J end lost 0 bases, and 10 bases lay between the germline ends. DNA for the CDR3: TGTGCCAGCAGCTTAGGGGGGCCCAGCTCCTACGAGCAGTACTTC. Its protein product is CASSLGGPSSYEQYF.

The chain is built from TRBV19 and TRBJ2-3, with a weak D call TRBD2 (6 bases). Germline CDR1 LNHDA, CDR2 SQIVND (reference sequence). Trimming stripped 6 bases from V and 0 bases from J, with 19 bases between. The CDR3 runs to 17 residues. CDR3 sequence (DNA): TGTGCCAGTAGCTCATACGGGACTTCCTTTAGCACAGATACGCAGTATTTT. Protein: CASSSYGTSFSTDTQYF. Full variable domain (remainder filled in from reference TRBV19 and TRBJ2-3): DGGITQSPKYLFRKEGQNVTLSCEQNLNHDAMYWYRQDPGQGLRLIYYSQIVNDFQKGDIAEGYSVSREKKESFPLTVTSAQKNPTAFYLCASSSYGTSFSTDTQYFGPGTRLTVL.

The genes are TRBV29-1 and TRBJ1-1; maybe TRBD1 (6 bases). Germline CDR1 is SQVTM and CDR2 is ANQGSEA. Trimming removed 4 bases at V and 6 bases at J, with 15 bases between. The CDR3 consists of 13 residues. The CDR3 nucleotides are TGCAGCGTTGTCGACAGGAGTCATCCTGAAGCTTTCTTT. Its protein product is CSVVDRSHPEAFF.

This clone was seen more than once but under ten times. The chain links TRBV4-1 to TRBJ2-1; D gene uncertain. The germline V gene encodes CDR1 MGHRA and CDR2 YSYEKL. The CDR3 contains 15 residues. Deletions cut 0 bases from V and 1 base from J, with 7 bases between. The CDR3 protein is CASSQDSNSYNEQFF. The CDR3 DNA reads as TGCGCCAGCAGCCAAGATAGTAATTCCTACAATGAGCAGTTCTTC.

The chain links TRBV7-9 to TRBJ1-4, with D tentatively TRBD1 (5 bases). V was trimmed by 2 bases and J by 7 bases, leaving 11 bases between them. The CDR3 has 14 amino acids. From germline, CDR1 is SEHNR and CDR2 FQNEAQ (reference sequence). The CDR3 region is CASSLTGDLEKLFF. The CDR3 DNA is TGTGCCAGCAGCTTAACAGGCGACCTTGAAAAACTGTTTTTT. The full variable domain, its missing parts supplied by reference TRBV7-9 and TRBJ1-4, is DTGVSQNPRHKITKRGQNVTFRCDPISEHNRLYWYRQTLGQGPEFLTYFQNEAQLEKSRLLSDRFSAERPKGSFSTLEIQRTEQGDSAMYLCASSLTGDLEKLFFGSGTQLSVL.

The genes are TRBV5-4 and TRBJ1-2; D is undetermined. Trimming shortened V by 0 bases and J by 2 bases, and 5 bases separated the two germline ends. CDR1 is SGHNT, CDR2 YYREEE, per germline (reference sequence). The CDR3 covers 13 residues. CDR3 amino acids: CASSLDANYGYTF. The CDR3, as DNA: TGTGCCAGCAGCTTGGACGCGAACTATGGCTACACCTTC.

The rearrangement joins TRBV27 to TRBJ1-2, with a tentative D call TRBD1 (5 bases). CDR1 is MNHEY, CDR2 SMNVEV, per germline (reference sequence). V was pared by 5 bases and J by 5 bases, with 18 bases between. This CDR3 contains 15 residues. CDR3 amino acids: CASSASRTLTYGYTF. CDR3 DNA sequence: TGTGCCAGCAGTGCCTCTCGGACACTGACTTATGGCTACACCTTC.

This clone was detected only a few times. The rearrangement uses TRBV4-1 and TRBJ2-7, with 9 bases identical to TRBD2. CDR3 length: 17 residues. Germline V lookup: CDR1 MGHRA, CDR2 YSYEKL. V shed 2 bases and J 1 base; nucleotides not matched to a gene: 9. CDR3 residues: CASSQIRLAVSSYEQYF. CDR3 in DNA: TGCGCCAGCAGCCAAATAAGACTAGCGGTATCGTCCTACGAGCAGTACTTC.

The rearrangement joins TRBV27 to TRBJ1-2; 9 nucleotides match TRBD1. Germline V gene data show CDR1 as MNHEY and CDR2 as SMNVEV (reference sequence). The CDR3 loop spans 12 amino acids. Trimming took 7 bases from V and 8 from J; bases not matched to a gene: 5. The CDR3 nucleotides are TGTGCCAGCACGACAGGGGGAAAGGGCTACACCTTC. The encoded protein is CASTTGGKGYTF.

This chain connects TRBV5-1 to TRBJ1-4; 7 positions agree with TRBD1. The CDR3 has 14 amino acids. The junction had 7 bases not matched to a gene; V was cut back by 0 bases and J by 11 bases. Per the germline V gene, CDR1 is SGHRS and CDR2 is YFSETQ. Here the CDR3 DNA reads TGCGCCAGCAGCTTGGAAAGGGCAGGGGGTAAACTGTTTTTT. This encodes CASSLERAGGKLFF.

This clone was observed a handful of times. The CDR3 DNA follows: TGTGCCAGCAGCTCAACTCCTAGTCTGCCCCAGCATTTT. It yields the protein CASSSTPSLPQHF. The J gene is TRBJ1-5, the V gene TRBV28; D call uncertain. This CDR3 is built from 13 residues. Germline V gene sequence: CDR1 MDHEN, CDR2 SYDVKM. With 6 bases removed from V and 9 bases from J, the gap between germline ends came to 15 bases.

V gene TRBV27 combines with J gene TRBJ2-2; 14 nucleotides align to TRBD2. The CDR3 is 18 residues long. Germline V gene sequence: CDR1 MNHEY, CDR2 SMNVEV (reference sequence). The V segment lost 2 bases and the J segment 6 bases; nucleotides outside the gene matches: 8. The CDR3 DNA is TGTGCCAGCAGTTTAAGGGGACTAGCGGGGGTGGGACCCGGGGAGCTGTTTTTT. Amino acids: CASSLRGLAGVGPGELFF.

This chain links TRBV29-1 with TRBJ1-1; 8 bases match TRBD1. CDR3 length: 15 amino acids. Germline V gene lookup returns CDR1 SQVTM and CDR2 ANQGSEA. Trimming took 3 bases from V and 1 from J; bases not matched to a gene: 7. DNA of the CDR3: TGCAGCGTTGATCCGACAGGGGTGCCGAACACTGAAGCTTTCTTT. Amino acids: CSVDPTGVPNTEAFF.

CDR3 in DNA: TGTGCCAGCAAGAAACAGGGAGTTCTAAACTACGAGCAGTACTTC. Protein sequence: CASKKQGVLNYEQYF. The gene calls are TRBV27 and TRBJ2-7; D is possibly TRBD1 (6 bases). The germline CDR1 and CDR2 sequences are MNHEY and SMNVEV (reference sequence). V was trimmed by 7 bases and J by 3 bases, leaving 19 bases between them. The CDR3 spans 15 residues.

The chain recombines TRBV28 with TRBJ2-5, with 9 bases aligning to TRBD1. Per the germline V gene, CDR1 is MDHEN and CDR2 is SYDVKM. The V segment lost 4 bases and the J segment 5 bases; nucleotides outside the gene matches: 11. The CDR3 length is 16 residues. The CDR3: CASSSTGTGTGETQYF. As DNA, the CDR3 is TGTGCCAGCAGTTCCACCGGGACAGGGACGGGTGAGACCCAGTACTTC.

The gene calls are TRBV5-1 and TRBJ2-3; 8 bases are shared with TRBD1. The length of the CDR3 is 15 residues. The V gene's germline CDR1 is SGHRS and CDR2 YFSETQ. Losses at the gene ends were 6 bases for V and 6 bases for J; bases not matched to a gene: 12. The CDR3 nucleotides are TGCGCCAGCATGACTGGGGACAGGATGGGGGATACGCAGTATTTT. Translating gives CASMTGDRMGDTQYF.

The CDR3 region is CASRTGVATGELFF. The CDR3 nucleotides read TGTGCCAGCAGGACAGGGGTCGCAACCGGGGAGCTGTTTTTT. The chain has TRBV2 and TRBJ2-2; 8 positions agree with TRBD1. The J segment lost 5 bases and the V segment lost 6 bases, leaving 5 bases of the junction unmatched. The CDR3 totals 14 residues. Per the germline V gene, CDR1 is SNHLY and CDR2 is FYNNEI. Using reference TRBV2 and TRBJ2-2 for the parts outside the CDR3, the full variable domain is EPEVTQTPSHQVTQMGQEVILRCVPISNHLYFYWYRQILGQKVEFLVSFYNNEISEKSEIFDDQFSVERPDGSNFTLKIRSTKLEDSAMYFCASRTGVATGELFFGEGSRLTVL.

DNA for the CDR3: TGTGCCAGCGGAAGGGGCGCGGCCTACGAGCAGTACTTC. It translates to CASGRGAAYEQYF. V and J are TRBV7-9 and TRBJ2-7, with D perhaps TRBD1 (5 bases). The CDR3 totals 13 residues. Germline V gives CDR1 SEHNR, CDR2 FQNEAQ (reference sequence). Trimming stripped 8 bases from V and 2 bases from J, with 13 bases between.

This chain links TRBV5-8 with TRBJ2-7; 9 positions agree with TRBD1. The V gene's germline CDR1 is SGHTS and CDR2 YDEGEE. The CDR3 spans 14 residues. V trimming: 4 bases; J trimming: 5 bases; junction bases outside the gene matches: 7. The CDR3 DNA reads TGTGCCAGCAGCAAGAGGGACAGGGTGCACGAGCAGTACTTC. The encoded protein is CASSKRDRVHEQYF.

The chain links TRBV7-9 to TRBJ2-1; 12 nucleotides line up with TRBD2. The CDR3 contains 16 residues. V was clipped by 4 bases and J by 12 bases; unmatched bases: 13. Germline lookup yields CDR1 SEHNR and CDR2 FQNEAQ (reference sequence). Written as DNA, the CDR3 is TGTGCCAGCAGCTCGCTGACTAGCGGGAGATCCTTGGGGCAGTTCTTC. Amino acid sequence: CASSSLTSGRSLGQFF.

The V gene is TRBV19, the J gene TRBJ1-1; D might be TRBD1 (5 bases). V dropped 5 bases and J dropped 0 bases, with 22 bases sitting between them. In germline, CDR1 is LNHDA, CDR2 SQIVND (reference sequence). The CDR3 runs to 18 residues. CDR3 sequence (DNA): TGTGCCAGTAGTCCCCTCCTGTTCGGGGGACGCATGAACACTGAAGCTTTCTTT. Translation gives CASSPLLFGGRMNTEAFF.

V is TRBV6-6 and J is TRBJ1-1, with 8 bases lining up with TRBD1. CDR1 MNHNY and CDR2 SVGAGI come from the germline V gene (reference sequence). J lost 1 base, V lost 6 bases, and 1 base had no gene match. CDR3 length equals 13 residues. In DNA form, the CDR3 reads TGTGCCAGCAGGACAGGGGAGAACACTGAAGCTTTCTTT. Translating it yields CASRTGENTEAFF.

The genes are TRBV5-1 and TRBJ1-1, with a weak D call TRBD1 (5 bases). CDR1 and CDR2 (germline): SGHRS, YFSETQ. V was pared by 0 bases and J by 3 bases, with 12 bases between. The CDR3 loop spans 15 amino acids. This chain's CDR3 is CASSLEVGRHTEAFF. CDR3 in DNA: TGCGCCAGCAGCTTGGAGGTGGGGCGACACACTGAAGCTTTCTTT.

This clone was recorded a few times. The chain links TRBV5-1 to TRBJ1-5; 8 positions agree with TRBD1. Trimming at V came to 1 base and at J to 6 bases, leaving 6 bases not matched to a gene. The CDR3 has 15 residues. The germline gives CDR1 SGHRS, CDR2 YFSETQ. As DNA, the CDR3 is TGCGCCAGCAGCTTGTCAGGGGGCTCGGCTCAGCCCCAGCATTTT. Its protein product is CASSLSGGSAQPQHF.

This clone came up a few times. The chain couples TRBV7-9 to TRBJ1-6; tentative D call: TRBD1 (6 bases). Between the trimmed V and J ends, which lost 7 bases and 7 bases, there was a span of 20 bases. Germline loops: CDR1 SEHNR, CDR2 FQNEAQ (reference sequence). This CDR3 has 16 residues. CDR3: CASTFSRGIDNSPLHF. CDR3 in DNA: TGTGCCAGCACCTTCAGCAGGGGTATAGACAATTCACCCCTCCACTTT. The whole variable domain, remainder taken from reference TRBV7-9 and TRBJ1-6, is DTGVSQNPRHKITKRGQNVTFRCDPISEHNRLYWYRQTLGQGPEFLTYFQNEAQLEKSRLLSDRFSAERPKGSFSTLEIQRTEQGDSAMYLCASTFSRGIDNSPLHFGNGTRLTVT.

The chain recombines TRBV6-1 with TRBJ2-3; 9 bases align to TRBD1. V was pared by 6 bases and J by 4 bases, with 5 bases of the junction left unmatched. From germline, CDR1 is MNHNS and CDR2 SASEGT. CDR3 length equals 14 residues. This chain's CDR3 is CASSNRGRADTQYF. The CDR3 region has the DNA TGTGCCAGCAGCAACAGGGGGCGCGCAGATACGCAGTATTTT.